This TCR beta chain appears in the sequencing data of a study of a mutant IDH1 vaccine in newly diagnosed glioma. Turning to the study itself: Receipt of radiotherapy, temozolomide, or both preceded the study, and most received both.

Germline CDR1 WSHSY, CDR2 SAAADI. Trimming took off 1 base at V and 2 bases at J, with 6 bases between the two ends. The CDR3 covers 13 residues. As for time point: week 23, last vaccination. All doses held 300 ug of mutant IDH1 20-mer peptide, with topical imiquimod. Assay used: immunoSEQ multiplex PCR; TCRdb lists only in-frame clones, some missing. The profile shows tens of thousands of clones, under 90% of them singletons. Concerning this clone itself: Its antigen is currently unknown.

This specimen consisted of PBMCs, obtained from a glioma patient whose treatment included an IDH1 peptide vaccine. The chain combines TRBV10-2 with TRBJ2-7; D is unclear. This clonotype was sampled from a man younger than 30 with glioma. The CDR3: CASSELNAYEQYF. CDR3 DNA: TGCGCCAGCAGTGAGTTGAACGCCTACGAGCAGTACTTC.